This T cell receptor beta chain was observed in a study of cytomegalovirus exposure and HLA in healthy donors. The study's findings and limits: Researchers had no immune exposure information except CMV serostatus available. The likely origin of a cluster of highly shared sequence variants was a sequencing artifact.

PCR was performed using 60 Vbeta and 13 Jbeta primers. Assay used: immunoSEQ multiplex PCR; TCRdb lists only in-frame clones, some missing. There are about 140,000 clones in the sample; roughly 80% occur only once, and about 4.3% lies in the top ten. This CDR3 comprises 14 residues. A remark on this clone: The antigen is not known.

Every donor was a healthy person donating bone marrow. This sequence joins TRBV21-1 and TRBJ2-5; no check of the table's D call, TRBD2, against the DNA was made. TRBV21-1 is a pseudogene segment. The specimen sequenced was PBMCs. This receptor was obtained from a man aged 40-49 years in good health and CMV-seronegative. This chain's CDR3 is CASSFTGTQETQYF. CDR3 sequence (DNA): TGTGCCAGCAGCTTCACGGGGACTCAAGAGACCCAGTACTTC.